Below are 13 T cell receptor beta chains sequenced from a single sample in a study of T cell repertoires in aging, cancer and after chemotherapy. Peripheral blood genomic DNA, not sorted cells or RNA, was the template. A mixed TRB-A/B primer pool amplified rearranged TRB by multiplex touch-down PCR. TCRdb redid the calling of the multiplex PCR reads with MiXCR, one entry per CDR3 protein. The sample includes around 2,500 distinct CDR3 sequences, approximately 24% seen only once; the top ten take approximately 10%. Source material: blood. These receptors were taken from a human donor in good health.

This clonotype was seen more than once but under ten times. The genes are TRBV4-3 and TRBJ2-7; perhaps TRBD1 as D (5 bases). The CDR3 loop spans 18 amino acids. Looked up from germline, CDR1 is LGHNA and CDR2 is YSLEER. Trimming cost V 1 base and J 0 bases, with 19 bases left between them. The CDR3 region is CASSQAIIGADTSYEQYF. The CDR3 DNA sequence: TGCGCCAGCAGCCAAGCCATTATTGGGGCGGACACCTCCTACGAGCAGTACTTC.

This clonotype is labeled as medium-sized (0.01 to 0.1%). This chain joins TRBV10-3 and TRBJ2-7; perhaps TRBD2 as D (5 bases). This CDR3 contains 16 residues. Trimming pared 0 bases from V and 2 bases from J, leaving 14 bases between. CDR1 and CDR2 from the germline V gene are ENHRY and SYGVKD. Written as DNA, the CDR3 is TGTGCCATCAGTGAGTCCCCAACTAGAACGACCTACGAGCAGTACTTC. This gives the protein CAISESPTRTTYEQYF.

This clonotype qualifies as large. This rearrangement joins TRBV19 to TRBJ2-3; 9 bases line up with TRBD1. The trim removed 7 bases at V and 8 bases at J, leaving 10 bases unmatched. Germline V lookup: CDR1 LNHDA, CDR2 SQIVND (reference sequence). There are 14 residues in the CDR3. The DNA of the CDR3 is TGTGCCAGTACGGATCGGACAGGGGTTACTACGCAGTATTTT. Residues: CASTDRTGVTTQYF.

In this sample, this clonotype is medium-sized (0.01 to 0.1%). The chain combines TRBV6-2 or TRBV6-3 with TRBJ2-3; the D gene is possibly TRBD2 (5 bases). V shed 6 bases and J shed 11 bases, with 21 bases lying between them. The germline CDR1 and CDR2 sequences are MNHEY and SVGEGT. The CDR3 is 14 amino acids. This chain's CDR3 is CASRDYSGPIRQYF. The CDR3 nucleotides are TGTGCCAGCAGAGACTACTCCGGCCCCATTAGGCAGTATTTT.

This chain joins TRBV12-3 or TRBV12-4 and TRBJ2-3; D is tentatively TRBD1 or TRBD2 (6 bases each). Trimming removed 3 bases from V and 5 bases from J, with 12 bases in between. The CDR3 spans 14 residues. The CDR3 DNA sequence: TGTGCCAGCAGTTTCGGGGGCGCAGGAGATACGCAGTATTTT. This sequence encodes CASSFGGAGDTQYF.

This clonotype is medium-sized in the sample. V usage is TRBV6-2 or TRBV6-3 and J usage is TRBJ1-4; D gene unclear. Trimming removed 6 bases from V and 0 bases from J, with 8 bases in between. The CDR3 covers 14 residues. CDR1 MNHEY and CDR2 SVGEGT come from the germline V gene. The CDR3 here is CASSRGATNEKLFF. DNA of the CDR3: TGTGCCAGCAGCCGGGGTGCAACTAATGAAAAACTGTTTTTT.

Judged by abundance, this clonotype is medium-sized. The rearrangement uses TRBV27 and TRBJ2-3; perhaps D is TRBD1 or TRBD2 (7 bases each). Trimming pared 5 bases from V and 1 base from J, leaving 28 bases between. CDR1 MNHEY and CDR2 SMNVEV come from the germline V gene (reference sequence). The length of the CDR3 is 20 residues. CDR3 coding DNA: TGTGCCAGCAGTCCCCCCTATGGCGTCAGGGGGGGCGTAGGCACAGATACGCAGTATTTT. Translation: CASSPPYGVRGGVGTDTQYF.

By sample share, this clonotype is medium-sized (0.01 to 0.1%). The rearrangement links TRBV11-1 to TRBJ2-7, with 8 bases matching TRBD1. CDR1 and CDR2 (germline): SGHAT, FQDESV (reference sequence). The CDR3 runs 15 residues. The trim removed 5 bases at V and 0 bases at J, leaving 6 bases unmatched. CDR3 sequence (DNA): TGTGCCAGCAGCCCTCGGACAGGGTTCTCCTACGAGCAGTACTTC. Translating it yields CASSPRTGFSYEQYF.

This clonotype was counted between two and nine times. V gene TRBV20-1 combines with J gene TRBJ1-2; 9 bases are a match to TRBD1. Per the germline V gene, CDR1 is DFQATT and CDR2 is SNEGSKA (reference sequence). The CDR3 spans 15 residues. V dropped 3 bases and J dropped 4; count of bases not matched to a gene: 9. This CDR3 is CSARRQGGYSYGYTF. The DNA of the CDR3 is TGCAGTGCTAGGCGACAGGGGGGTTATAGCTATGGCTACACCTTC.

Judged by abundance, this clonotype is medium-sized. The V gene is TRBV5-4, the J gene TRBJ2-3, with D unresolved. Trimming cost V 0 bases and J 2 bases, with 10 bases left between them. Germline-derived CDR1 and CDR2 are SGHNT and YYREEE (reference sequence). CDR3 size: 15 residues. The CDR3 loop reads CASSLGASHTDTQYF. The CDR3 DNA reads TGTGCCAGCAGCTTGGGGGCCTCCCACACAGATACGCAGTATTTT.

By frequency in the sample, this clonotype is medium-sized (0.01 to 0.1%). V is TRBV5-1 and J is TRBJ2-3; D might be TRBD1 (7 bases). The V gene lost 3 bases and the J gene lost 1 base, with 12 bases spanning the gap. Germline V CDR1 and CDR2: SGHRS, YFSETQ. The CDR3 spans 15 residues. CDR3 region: CASSWGDSRTDTQYF. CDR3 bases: TGCGCCAGCAGCTGGGGGGACAGCCGCACAGATACGCAGTATTTT.

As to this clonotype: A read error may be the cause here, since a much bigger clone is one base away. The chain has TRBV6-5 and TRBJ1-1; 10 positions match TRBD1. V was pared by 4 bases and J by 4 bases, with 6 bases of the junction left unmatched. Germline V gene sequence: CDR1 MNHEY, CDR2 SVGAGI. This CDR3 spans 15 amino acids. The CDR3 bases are TGTGCCAGCAGTTGGAGGACAGGGGGAGGCACTGAAGCTTTCTTT. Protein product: CASSWRTGGGTEAFF.

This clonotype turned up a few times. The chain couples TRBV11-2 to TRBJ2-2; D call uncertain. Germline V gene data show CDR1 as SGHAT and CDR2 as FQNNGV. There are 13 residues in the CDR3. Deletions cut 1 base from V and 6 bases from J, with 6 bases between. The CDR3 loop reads CASSLVRSGELFF. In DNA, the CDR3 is TGTGCCAGCAGCTTAGTGAGGTCCGGGGAGCTGTTTTTT.